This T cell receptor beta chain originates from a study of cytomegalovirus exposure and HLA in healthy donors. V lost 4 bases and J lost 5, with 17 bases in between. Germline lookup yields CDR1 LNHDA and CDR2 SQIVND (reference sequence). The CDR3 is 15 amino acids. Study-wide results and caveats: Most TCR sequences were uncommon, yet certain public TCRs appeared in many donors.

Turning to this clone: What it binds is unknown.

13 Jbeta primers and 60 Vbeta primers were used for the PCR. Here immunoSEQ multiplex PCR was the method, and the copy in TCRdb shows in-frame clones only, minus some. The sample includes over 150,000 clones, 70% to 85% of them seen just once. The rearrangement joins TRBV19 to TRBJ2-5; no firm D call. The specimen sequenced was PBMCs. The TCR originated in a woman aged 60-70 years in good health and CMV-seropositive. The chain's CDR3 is CASSNPLVTGETQYF. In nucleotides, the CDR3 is TGTGCCAGTAGTAATCCCCTAGTCACGGGTGAGACCCAGTACTTC.